This is a list of T cell receptor beta chains from one sample in a study of OX40 agonist ivuxolimab in advanced cancers. Clones were sequenced by immunoSEQ multiplex PCR, and TCRdb holds only the in-frame ones, with some missing. Of fewer than 50,000 clones listed, about 90% are singletons. The material was CD4+ or CD8+ T cells sorted from blood, obtained in a trial of the OX40 agonist ivuxolimab. The receptors shown here come from an adult with an advanced solid tumor such as melanoma, head and neck, liver or kidney cancer. Both conserved end residues are part of each CDR3. The order of the fields is J gene, V gene, D gene, clone size, CDR3 protein, CDR3 DNA. The D gene is left open where the match is weak. Some rows have no size entry. The others give once, few or many, or a class for an expanded clone.

J: TRBJ2-1
V: TRBV27
D: -
size: -
CDR3: CASSLISGDEQFF
DNA: TGTGCCAGCAGTTTAATTAGTGGGGATGAGCAGTTCTTC

J: TRBJ2-2
V: TRBV28
D: -
size: -
CDR3: CASSLETSNTGELFF
DNA: TGTGCCAGCAGTTTAGAAACTAGCAACACCGGGGAGCTGTTTTTT

J: TRBJ2-7
V: TRBV7-9
D: TRBD1
size: -
CDR3: CASSQDRAHEQYF
DNA: TGTGCCAGCAGCCAGGACAGGGCCCACGAGCAGTACTTC

J: TRBJ2-2
V: TRBV9
D: -
size: -
CDR3: CASSVAPGELFF
DNA: TGTGCCAGCAGCGTAGCCCCCGGGGAGCTGTTTTTT

J: TRBJ1-5
V: TRBV6-5
D: -
size: -
CDR3: CASSYTVQPQHF
DNA: TGTGCCAGCAGTTACACGGTGCAGCCCCAGCATTTT

J: TRBJ2-2
V: TRBV5-3
D: -
size: -
CDR3: CARSFQRGRDFTGELFF
DNA: TGTGCCAGAAGCTTTCAAAGGGGACGCGATTTCACCGGGGAGCTGTTTTTT

J: TRBJ2-7
V: TRBV7-6
D: -
size: -
CDR3: CASSPGGLYEQYF
DNA: TGTGCCAGCAGTCCTGGGGGGTTATACGAGCAGTACTTC

J: TRBJ2-1
V: TRBV4-1
D: -
size: -
CDR3: CASSQDGGLSYNEQFF
DNA: TGCGCCAGCAGCCAAGATGGGGGGCTCTCCTACAATGAGCAGTTCTTC

J: TRBJ2-1
V: TRBV5-6
D: -
size: -
CDR3: CASSLGRDGNEQFF
DNA: TGTGCCAGCAGCTTGGGACGGGATGGAAATGAGCAGTTCTTC

J: TRBJ1-4
V: TRBV5-1
D: TRBD1
size: -
CDR3: CASSMDRGSGEKLFF
DNA: TGCGCCAGCAGCATGGACAGGGGTAGTGGTGAAAAACTGTTTTTT

J: TRBJ1-2
V: TRBV29-1
D: -
size: -
CDR3: CSISAYGYTF
DNA: TGCAGCATCTCTGCCTATGGCTACACCTTC

J: TRBJ2-3
V: TRBV27
D: -
size: -
CDR3: CASSLRGPDTQYF
DNA: TGTGCCAGCAGTTTAAGGGGCCCAGATACGCAGTATTTT

J: TRBJ2-1
V: TRBV6-6
D: -
size: -
CDR3: CASSPGGAPYNEQFF
DNA: TGTGCCAGCAGCCCAGGCGGCGCCCCCTACAATGAGCAGTTCTTC

J: TRBJ2-5
V: TRBV13
D: -
size: -
CDR3: CASSPQPGQRGETQYF
DNA: TGTGCCAGCAGCCCGCAGCCGGGACAGCGGGGAGAGACCCAGTACTTC

J: TRBJ2-3
V: TRBV28
D: TRBD2
size: -
CDR3: CASSSLGLAGGHTDTQYF
DNA: TGTGCCAGCAGTTCGTTGGGACTAGCGGGAGGGCATACAGATACGCAGTATTTT

J: TRBJ2-1
V: TRBV9
D: TRBD2
size: -
CDR3: CASSESWGLAVYNEQFF
DNA: TGTGCCAGCAGTGAGAGCTGGGGTCTAGCGGTCTACAATGAGCAGTTCTTC

J: TRBJ2-2
V: TRBV6-5
D: -
size: -
CDR3: CASSYGDTGELFF
DNA: TGTGCCAGCAGTTACGGCGACACCGGGGAGCTGTTTTTT

J: TRBJ1-1
V: TRBV5-1
D: TRBD1
size: -
CDR3: CASSSWTGTNTEAFF
DNA: TGCGCCAGCAGCTCGTGGACAGGGACAAACACTGAAGCTTTCTTT

J: TRBJ2-1
V: TRBV27
D: TRBD1
size: -
CDR3: CASSFPGTGRDEQFF
DNA: TGTGCCAGCAGTTTCCCAGGGACAGGAAGGGATGAGCAGTTCTTC

J: TRBJ2-5
V: TRBV27
D: -
size: -
CDR3: CASSSLPTSTETQYF
DNA: TGTGCCAGCAGTTCCCTGCCCACTTCCACAGAGACCCAGTACTTC

J: TRBJ2-5
V: TRBV9
D: -
size: -
CDR3: CASSTRPSSAEPQETQYF
DNA: TGTGCCAGCAGCACCCGCCCGTCTAGCGCAGAACCCCAAGAGACCCAGTACTTC

J: TRBJ2-6
V: TRBV7-9
D: TRBD1
size: -
CDR3: CASSRHVPTGARGANVLTF
DNA: TGTGCCAGCAGCCGTCACGTCCCTACAGGGGCGAGAGGGGCCAACGTCCTGACTTTC

J: TRBJ2-3
V: TRBV7-2
D: -
size: -
CDR3: CASSHDLTDTQYF
DNA: TGTGCCAGCAGCCACGACCTCACAGATACGCAGTATTTT

J: TRBJ1-5
V: TRBV4-3
D: -
size: few
CDR3: CASSQGNGQPQHF
DNA: TGCGCCAGCAGCCAAGGGAACGGTCAGCCCCAGCATTTT

J: TRBJ2-1
V: TRBV5-8
D: TRBD2
size: -
CDR3: CASSFSGTRYYNEQFF
DNA: TGTGCCAGCAGCTTTAGCGGGACCCGATACTACAATGAGCAGTTCTTC

J: TRBJ1-5
V: TRBV18
D: -
size: few
CDR3: CASSRGTEGSNQPQHF
DNA: TGTGCCAGCTCGCGAGGGACGGAAGGCAGCAATCAGCCCCAGCATTTT

J: TRBJ2-1
V: TRBV7-3
D: TRBD2
size: -
CDR3: CASSLLPSGQSVEQFF
DNA: TGTGCCAGCAGCTTATTGCCTAGCGGGCAATCAGTTGAGCAGTTCTTC

J: TRBJ2-7
V: TRBV11-2
D: TRBD2
size: -
CDR3: CASSWEREIEEQYF
DNA: TGTGCCAGCAGCTGGGAGCGGGAGATAGAAGAGCAGTACTTC

J: TRBJ2-5
V: TRBV27
D: TRBD2
size: -
CDR3: CASSLFSGSPQETQYF
DNA: TGTGCCAGCAGTTTATTTAGCGGGAGCCCCCAAGAGACCCAGTACTTC

J: TRBJ2-3
V: TRBV6-5
D: -
size: -
CDR3: CASSYSTRDTQYF
DNA: TGTGCCAGCAGTTACTCGACTCGAGATACGCAGTATTTT

J: TRBJ2-1
V: TRBV5-1
D: -
size: once
CDR3: CASSLVGSEQFF
DNA: TGCGCCAGCAGCTTGGTTGGGTCCGAGCAGTTCTTC

J: TRBJ2-3
V: TRBV4-1
D: TRBD2
size: -
CDR3: CASSPGGTDTQYF
DNA: TGCGCCAGCAGCCCGGGAGGGACAGATACGCAGTATTTT

J: TRBJ2-2
V: TRBV2
D: TRBD1
size: -
CDR3: CASSVSGGNTGELFF
DNA: TGTGCCAGCAGTGTGTCAGGGGGGAACACCGGGGAGCTGTTTTTT

J: TRBJ2-7
V: TRBV4-3
D: -
size: -
CDR3: CASSQDQGTNYEQYF
DNA: TGCGCCAGCAGCCAAGATCAAGGGACAAACTACGAGCAGTACTTC

J: TRBJ1-1
V: TRBV27
D: TRBD1
size: few
CDR3: CASSWTGGTEAFF
DNA: TGTGCCAGCAGTTGGACAGGGGGCACTGAAGCTTTCTTT

J: TRBJ1-4
V: TRBV7-9
D: -
size: -
CDR3: CASSTAQTGPGEKLFF
DNA: TGTGCCAGCAGCACCGCTCAGACAGGCCCCGGGGAAAAACTGTTTTTT

J: TRBJ2-3
V: TRBV6-6
D: TRBD2
size: -
CDR3: CASQGLPDTDTQYF
DNA: TGTGCCAGCCAGGGACTACCAGACACAGATACGCAGTATTTT

J: TRBJ2-3
V: TRBV27
D: TRBD2
size: -
CDR3: CASSLPAPYSGRLTDTQYF
DNA: TGTGCCAGCAGTCTCCCGGCCCCCTATAGCGGGCGCCTCACAGATACGCAGTATTTT

J: TRBJ1-1
V: TRBV19
D: -
size: -
CDR3: CASSRTATMNTEAFF
DNA: TGTGCCAGTAGTAGGACAGCCACCATGAACACTGAAGCTTTCTTT

J: TRBJ2-3
V: TRBV9
D: -
size: -
CDR3: CASSVGGRVRDTQYF
DNA: TGTGCCAGCAGCGTAGGCGGCAGGGTGAGAGATACGCAGTATTTT

J: TRBJ1-1
V: TRBV11-2
D: -
size: -
CDR3: CASSLDRPNTEAFF
DNA: TGTGCCAGCAGCTTAGACAGACCTAACACTGAAGCTTTCTTT

J: TRBJ2-7
V: TRBV13
D: -
size: -
CDR3: CASSSRDGYEQYF
DNA: TGTGCCAGCAGCTCCCGGGACGGTTACGAGCAGTACTTC

J: TRBJ2-7
V: TRBV28
D: TRBD2
size: -
CDR3: CASGVSGISYEQYF
DNA: TGTGCCAGCGGAGTGAGCGGGATCTCCTACGAGCAGTACTTC

J: TRBJ2-1
V: TRBV6-5
D: -
size: -
CDR3: CASSPPNANNEQFF
DNA: TGTGCCAGCAGTCCCCCGAACGCGAACAATGAGCAGTTCTTC

J: TRBJ2-1
V: TRBV30
D: -
size: once
CDR3: CAWSTASGNEQFF
DNA: TGTGCCTGGAGTACCGCCTCGGGCAATGAGCAGTTCTTC

J: TRBJ1-2
V: TRBV10-3
D: -
size: -
CDR3: CAISELATNLLHGYTF
DNA: TGTGCCATCAGTGAGTTAGCCACGAACTTATTACATGGCTACACCTTC

J: TRBJ1-2
V: TRBV6-6
D: TRBD1
size: -
CDR3: CASSATGGSGYTF
DNA: TGTGCCAGCAGTGCCACAGGGGGCTCTGGCTACACCTTC

J: TRBJ1-1
V: TRBV30
D: -
size: -
CDR3: CACLQGRNTEAFF
DNA: TGTGCCTGTCTTCAGGGGAGGAACACTGAAGCTTTCTTT

J: TRBJ2-3
V: TRBV13
D: -
size: -
CDR3: CASSLDTAGYTDTQYF
DNA: TGTGCCAGCAGCTTAGACACAGCGGGTTACACAGATACGCAGTATTTT

J: TRBJ2-1
V: TRBV29-1
D: -
size: once
CDR3: CSVGLDYRSGEQFF
DNA: TGCAGCGTTGGGTTGGACTATCGATCTGGAGAGCAGTTCTTC

J: TRBJ1-6
V: TRBV9
D: -
size: -
CDR3: CASSVADSYNSPLHF
DNA: TGTGCCAGCAGCGTAGCGGACAGCTATAATTCACCCCTCCACTTT

J: TRBJ2-7
V: TRBV30
D: -
size: -
CDR3: CAWRSYPRHEQYF
DNA: TGTGCCTGGAGGTCCTACCCCCGCCACGAGCAGTACTTC

J: TRBJ2-5
V: TRBV5-6
D: -
size: -
CDR3: CASSLAEARLVETQYF
DNA: TGTGCCAGCAGCTTGGCCGAAGCCAGACTAGTGGAGACCCAGTACTTC

J: TRBJ2-7
V: TRBV5-6
D: TRBD2
size: -
CDR3: CASSLGGGSSYEQYF
DNA: TGTGCCAGCAGCTTGGGCGGGGGGAGCTCCTACGAGCAGTACTTC

J: TRBJ2-7
V: TRBV28
D: -
size: -
CDR3: CASAQGFTYEQYF
DNA: TGTGCCAGCGCACAGGGTTTTACTTACGAGCAGTACTTC

J: TRBJ2-1
V: TRBV5-1
D: TRBD2
size: -
CDR3: CASSFPSGDEQFF
DNA: TGCGCCAGCAGCTTCCCTAGCGGGGATGAGCAGTTCTTC

J: TRBJ1-2
V: TRBV4-1
D: TRBD1
size: few
CDR3: CASSLTGGGNYGYTF
DNA: TGCGCCAGCAGCCTGACAGGGGGCGGCAACTATGGCTACACCTTC